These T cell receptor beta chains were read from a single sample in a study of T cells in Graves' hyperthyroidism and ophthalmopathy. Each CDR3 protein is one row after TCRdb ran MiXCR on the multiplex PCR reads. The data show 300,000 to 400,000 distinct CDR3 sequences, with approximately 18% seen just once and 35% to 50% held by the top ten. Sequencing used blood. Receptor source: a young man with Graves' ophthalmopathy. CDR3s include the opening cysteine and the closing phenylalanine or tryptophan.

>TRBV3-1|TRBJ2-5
CASSQVSTSGGQETQYF
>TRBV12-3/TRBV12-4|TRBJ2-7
CASSLLDDEQYF
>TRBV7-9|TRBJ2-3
CASSLVAGSTDTQYF
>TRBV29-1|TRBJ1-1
CSVEGVRGRMNTEAFF
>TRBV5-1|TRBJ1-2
CASSWSRGGTATLYGYTF
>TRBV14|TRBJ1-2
CASSPLDRGGNYGYTF
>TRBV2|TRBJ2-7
CASRTGTGNYEQYF
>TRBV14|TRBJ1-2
CASSQVKGGGYTF
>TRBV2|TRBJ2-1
CASSPRRGAGTDNEQFF
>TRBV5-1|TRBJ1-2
CASSFPGTTNYGYTF
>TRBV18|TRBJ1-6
CASSPRAPYNSPLHF
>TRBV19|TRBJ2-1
CASSIGTKLLYNEQFF
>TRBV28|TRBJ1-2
CASSRPGTGWIRGYTF
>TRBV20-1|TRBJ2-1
CSASRTDNEQFF
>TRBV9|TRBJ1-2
CASSVAGGGVYGYTF
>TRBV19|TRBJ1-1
CASIPEAGKKNTEAFF
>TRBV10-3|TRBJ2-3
CAISESTSVDTQYF
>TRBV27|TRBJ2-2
CASSLSIGPGGGELFF
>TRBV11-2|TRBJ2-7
CASSLDYGGETYEQYF
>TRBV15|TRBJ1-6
CATSTRGGYSYNSPLHF
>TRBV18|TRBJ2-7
CASSPKSGRTYEQYF
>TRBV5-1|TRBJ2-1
CASSTEGILGQFF
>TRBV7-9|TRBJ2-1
CASSRDSSGGWDNEQFF
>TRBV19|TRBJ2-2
CASTFRGTSLTGELFF
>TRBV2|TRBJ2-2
CASSGTGGGPWTGELFF
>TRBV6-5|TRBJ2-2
CASSSGQGGSGELFF
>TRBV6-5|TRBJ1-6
CASSYVGTGGLNSPLHF
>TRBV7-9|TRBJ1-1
CASSRSGGQPNTEAFF
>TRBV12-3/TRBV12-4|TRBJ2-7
CASSRTGPPYEQYF
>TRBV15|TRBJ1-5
CATSRDLGPNQPQHF
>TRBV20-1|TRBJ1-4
CSGGINEKLFF
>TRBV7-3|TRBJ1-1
CASSRTVDTEAFF